Shown below are 10 T cell receptor beta chains from a single sample sequenced in a study of shared clonotypes between healthy human individuals. TCRdb's table, derived via immunoSEQ multiplex PCR, lists solely in-frame clones and lacks some. The sample records about 960,000 clones, approximately 80% being singletons. Sample: memory CD4+ T cells sorted from blood. Subset of the sample: CD45RA-negative fraction. These receptors all come from a man between 18 and 35 years old in good health.

This chain links TRBV27 with TRBJ1-1; D perhaps matches TRBD1 (5 bases). Germline assignment: CDR1 MNHEY and CDR2 SMNVEV (reference sequence). V dropped 5 bases and J dropped 4 bases, with 11 bases sitting between them. The CDR3 contains 13 residues. The CDR3 bases are TGTGCCAGCAGTCCTGCCGGGGGCACTGAAGCTTTCTTT. Its protein is CASSPAGGTEAFF.

About this clone: The junction does not match germline at one end; this may be a read error. The rearrangement links TRBV12-5 to TRBJ2-1; D gene unclear. Germline V lookup: CDR1 LGHNT, CDR2 FRNRAP. The CDR3 has 13 residues. The DNA for the CDR3 is TGTGCTAGTGGTTTGGACTCCGACAATGAGCAGTTCTTC. It encodes CASGLDSDNEQFF.

The CDR3 here is CASRRDRGVYEQYF. Here the CDR3 DNA reads TGTGCCAGCAGGAGGGACAGGGGAGTCTACGAGCAGTACTTC. The chain employs TRBV7-2 and TRBJ2-7, with 10 bases matching TRBD1. CDR1 and CDR2 from the germline V gene are SGHTA and FQGNSA. V was clipped by 6 bases and J by 3 bases; unmatched bases: 5. The CDR3 spans 14 residues.

About this clone itself: This specimen includes other DNA sequences encoding the same CDR3. The chain is built from TRBV30 and TRBJ1-5; D call uncertain. Germline lookup yields CDR1 GTSNPN and CDR2 SVGIG (reference sequence). The CDR3 totals 13 residues. The V end was cut by 1 base, the J end by 2 bases, with 6 bases between. The CDR3 DNA sequence: TGTGCCTGGAGTGACAGTGGCAATCAGCCCCAGCATTTT. Amino acids: CAWSDSGNQPQHF.

V and J are TRBV27 and TRBJ2-5, with D hard to call. The CDR3 is 13 residues long. V dropped 3 bases and J dropped 5 bases, with 10 bases sitting between them. Germline loops: CDR1 MNHEY, CDR2 SMNVEV (reference sequence). CDR3 loop: CASSFGNSETQYF. CDR3 nucleotide sequence: TGTGCCAGCAGTTTTGGCAATTCGGAGACCCAGTACTTC.

About this clone: A read error likely explains this, since a far larger clone differs by one base. The same CDR3 arises from other DNA sequences in this sample as well. The chain couples TRBV5-4 to TRBJ2-2, with unresolved D. This CDR3 spans 12 amino acids. V gave up 3 bases and J gave up 3 bases, with 3 bases separating them. Germline CDR1 and CDR2: SGHNT and YYREEE (reference sequence). CDR3 nucleotide sequence: TGTGCCAGCAGCTCCTACACCGGGGAGCTGTTTTTT. Translated, it gives CASSSYTGELFF.

The chain uses TRBV4-1 and TRBJ1-4, with D hard to call. Germline V lookup: CDR1 MGHRA, CDR2 YSYEKL. Trimming cost V 3 bases and J 5 bases, with 16 bases left between them. This CDR3 has 16 amino acids. The CDR3 is CASSQLSAGENEKLFF. DNA for the CDR3: TGCGCCAGCAGCCAGCTATCGGCCGGGGAGAATGAAAAACTGTTTTTT.

J is TRBJ2-7 and V is TRBV6-5; D gene uncertain. V lost 2 bases and J lost 4, with 6 bases in between. Germline V CDR1 and CDR2: MNHEY, SVGAGI. There are 12 residues in the CDR3. DNA for the CDR3: TGTGCCAGCAGTTACCCCCTTTACGAGCAGTACTTC. Encoded protein: CASSYPLYEQYF.

The rearrangement joins TRBV5-1 to TRBJ1-2; D call uncertain. The CDR3 length is 16 residues. V lost 4 bases and J 4 bases, leaving 20 bases between the germline ends. Germline loops: CDR1 SGHRS, CDR2 YFSETQ. DNA for the CDR3: TGCGCCAGCAGCGGCGTCGCCAATGAAGGTTCCTATGGCTACACCTTC. Its translation is CASSGVANEGSYGYTF.

The chain couples TRBV28 to TRBJ1-5, with D tentatively TRBD1 (6 bases). The germline V gene has CDR1 MDHEN and CDR2 SYDVKM. CDR3 size: 13 residues. Trimming shortened V by 8 bases and J by 7 bases, and 15 bases separated the two germline ends. The CDR3 bases are TGTGCCAGCGCCTCGGACAGTGTGCAGCCCCAGCATTTT. Protein product: CASASDSVQPQHF. Full variable domain (rest looked up from reference TRBV28 and TRBJ1-5): DVKVTQSSRYLVKRTGEKVFLECVQDMDHENMFWYRQDPGLGLRLIYFSYDVKMKEKGDIPEGYSVSREKKERFSLILESASTNQTSMYLCASASDSVQPQHFGDGTRLSIL.